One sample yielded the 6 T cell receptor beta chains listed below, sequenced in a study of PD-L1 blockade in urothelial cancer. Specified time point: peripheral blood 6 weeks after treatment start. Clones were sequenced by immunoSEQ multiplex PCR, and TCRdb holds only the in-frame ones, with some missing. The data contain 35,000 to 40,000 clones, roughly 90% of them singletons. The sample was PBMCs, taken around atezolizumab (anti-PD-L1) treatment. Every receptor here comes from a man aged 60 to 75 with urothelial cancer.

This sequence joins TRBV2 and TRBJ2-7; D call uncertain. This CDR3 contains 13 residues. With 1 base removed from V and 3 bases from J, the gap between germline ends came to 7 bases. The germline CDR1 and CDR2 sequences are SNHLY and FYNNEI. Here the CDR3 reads CASSEGTYYEQYF. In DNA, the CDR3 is TGTGCCAGCAGTGAAGGCACCTACTACGAGCAGTACTTC.

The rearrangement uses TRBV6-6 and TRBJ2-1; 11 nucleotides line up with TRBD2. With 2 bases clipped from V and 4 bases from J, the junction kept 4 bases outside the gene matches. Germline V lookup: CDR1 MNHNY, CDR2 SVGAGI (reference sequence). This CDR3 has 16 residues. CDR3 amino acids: CASSYPGTSGYNEQFF. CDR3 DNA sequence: TGTGCCAGCAGTTACCCCGGGACTAGCGGATACAATGAGCAGTTCTTC.

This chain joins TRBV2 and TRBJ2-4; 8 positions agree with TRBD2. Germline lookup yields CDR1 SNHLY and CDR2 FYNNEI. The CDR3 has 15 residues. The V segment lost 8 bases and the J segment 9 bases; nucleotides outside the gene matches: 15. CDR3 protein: CASRGGGGRSGIQYF. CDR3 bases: TGTGCCAGCCGGGGGGGCGGGGGCCGCTCCGGCATTCAGTACTTC.

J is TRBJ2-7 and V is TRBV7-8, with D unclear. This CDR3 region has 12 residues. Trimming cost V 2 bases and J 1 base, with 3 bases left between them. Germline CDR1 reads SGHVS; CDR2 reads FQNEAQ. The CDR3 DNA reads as TGTGCCAGCAGCTTACCATCCTACGAGCAGTACTTC. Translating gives CASSLPSYEQYF.

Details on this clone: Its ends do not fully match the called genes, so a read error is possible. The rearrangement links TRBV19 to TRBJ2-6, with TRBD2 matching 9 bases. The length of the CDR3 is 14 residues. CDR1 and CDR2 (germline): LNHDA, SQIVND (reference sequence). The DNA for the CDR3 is TGTGCCGGTAGCGGGAGCGCTGGGGCCAACGTCCTGACTTTC. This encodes CAGSGSAGANVLTF.

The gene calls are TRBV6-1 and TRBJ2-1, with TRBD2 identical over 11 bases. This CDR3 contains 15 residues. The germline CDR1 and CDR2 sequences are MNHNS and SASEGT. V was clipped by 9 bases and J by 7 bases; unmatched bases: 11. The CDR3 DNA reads TGTGCCAGTCTCCCACTAGCGGGAGTAGGAAATGAGCAGTTCTTC. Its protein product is CASLPLAGVGNEQFF.